Each of the 27 T cell receptor beta chains below was sequenced from the same sample in a study of shared clonotypes between healthy human individuals. Some clones are missing from TCRdb's copy, which holds only in-frame ones; the method was immunoSEQ multiplex PCR. This table has 1,500,000 or so clones, just under 99% appearing once. Sequencing input: naive CD4+ T cells sorted from blood. Subset: CD45RA+ positively selected. The source of these receptors is a man in his thirties or forties in good health.

V usage is TRBV28 and J usage is TRBJ1-2, with 7 bases matching TRBD1. The CDR3 covers 12 residues. Germline CDR1 MDHEN, CDR2 SYDVKM. V lost 3 bases to trimming and J lost 8 bases; unmatched junction nucleotides: 3. The CDR3 is CASSFQGEGYTF. CDR3 nucleotides: TGTGCCAGCAGTTTCCAGGGGGAAGGCTACACCTTC.

V gene TRBV7-9 combines with J gene TRBJ2-3, with unresolved D. Germline V gene data show CDR1 as SEHNR and CDR2 as FQNEAQ (reference sequence). The CDR3 totals 10 residues. V was pared by 5 bases and J by 7 bases, with 4 bases between. The CDR3 DNA reads TGTGCCAGCAGCATAAATACGCAGTATTTT. Translating gives CASSINTQYF.

The genes are TRBV6-5 and TRBJ1-2, with 8 bases that match TRBD1. Germline lookup yields CDR1 MNHEY and CDR2 SVGAGI. V was clipped by 6 bases and J by 2 bases; unmatched bases: 8. This CDR3 is built from 15 residues. In nucleotides, the CDR3 is TGTGCCAGCAGGGACGGCCGGGACAGGAACTATGGCTACACCTTC. Its protein is CASRDGRDRNYGYTF.

The rearrangement links TRBV19 to TRBJ2-2; D ambiguous. CDR1 and CDR2 (germline): LNHDA, SQIVND (reference sequence). Trimming left V 4 bases short and J 6 bases short, with 9 bases between. The CDR3 runs 13 residues. The CDR3 loop is CASSTRAAGELFF. CDR3 bases: TGTGCCAGTAGTACTCGGGCCGCCGGGGAGCTGTTTTTT.

The genes are TRBV11-3 and TRBJ2-7, with D hard to call. This CDR3 spans 11 amino acids. Deletions cut 5 bases from V and 4 bases from J, with 6 bases between. Germline lookup yields CDR1 SGHNT and CDR2 YENEEA. This CDR3 reads CASSQLYEQYF. As DNA, the CDR3 is TGTGCCAGCAGCCAGTTATACGAGCAGTACTTC.

CDR3 region: CASSLLAPGGYF. The CDR3 nucleotides read TGTGCCAGCAGCTTACTAGCGCCGGGAGGGTACTTC. This sequence joins TRBV7-9 and TRBJ2-7, with 7 bases identical to TRBD2. V dropped 2 bases and J dropped 12; count of bases not matched to a gene: 7. The CDR3 loop spans 12 amino acids. From germline, CDR1 is SEHNR and CDR2 FQNEAQ (reference sequence).

The chain recombines TRBV5-5 with TRBJ1-2; TRBD1 agrees at 7 bases. The germline V gene encodes CDR1 SGHKS and CDR2 YYEKEE (reference sequence). CDR3 length equals 15 residues. With 5 bases clipped from V and 3 bases from J, the junction kept 10 bases outside the gene matches. CDR3 loop: CASRPQGGLDYGYTF. CDR3 in DNA: TGTGCCAGCAGACCTCAGGGGGGCCTTGACTATGGCTACACCTTC.

This chain uses TRBV5-4 with TRBJ2-3; TRBD2 is a possible D gene (6 bases). In germline, CDR1 is SGHNT, CDR2 YYREEE (reference sequence). The V and J ends lost 6 bases and 2 bases respectively, with 19 bases between them. This CDR3 has 16 amino acids. DNA of the CDR3: TGTGCCAGCAAAGCTTGGGGTAGCGGACACACAGATACGCAGTATTTT. Protein sequence: CASKAWGSGHTDTQYF.

The chain joins TRBV9 to TRBJ2-2; D is unresolved. With 0 bases removed from V and 4 bases from J, the gap between germline ends came to 13 bases. Germline V gene data show CDR1 as SGDLS and CDR2 as YYNGEE. The length of the CDR3 is 16 residues. This CDR3 is CASSVAGNPSTGELFF. In DNA form, the CDR3 reads TGTGCCAGCAGCGTAGCTGGAAACCCAAGCACCGGGGAGCTGTTTTTT.

This chain links TRBV4-1 with TRBJ1-5, with D possibly TRBD1 on 6 matching bases. CDR3 length: 20 amino acids. Germline CDR1 MGHRA, CDR2 YSYEKL. V was pared by 2 bases and J by 10 bases, with 33 bases between. The CDR3 DNA reads TGCGCCAGCAGCCAATCGGTCTCGACAGGAGTTTCCCTGGGTAGATCACCCCAGCATTTT. Translated, it gives CASSQSVSTGVSLGRSPQHF.

The V and J genes are TRBV5-6 and TRBJ1-3; D gene unclear. Trimming cost V 3 bases and J 0 bases, with 7 bases left between them. The germline gives CDR1 SGHDT, CDR2 YYEEEE. The CDR3 covers 14 residues. CDR3 nucleotide sequence: TGTGCCAGCAGCTCCCGGCCCTCTGGAAACACCATATATTTT. As protein: CASSSRPSGNTIYF. Full variable domain (rest looked up from reference TRBV5-6 and TRBJ1-3): DAGVTQSPTHLIKTRGQQVTLRCSPKSGHDTVSWYQQALGQGPQFIFQYYEEEERQRGNFPDRFSGHQFPNYSSELNVNALLLGDSALYLCASSSRPSGNTIYFGEGSWLTVV.

Written as DNA, the CDR3 is TGTGCCAGCAGCCAAACAGATACGCAGTATTTT. Encoded protein: CASSQTDTQYF. This chain uses TRBV11-3 with TRBJ2-3; D is unclear. The V gene lost 5 bases and the J gene lost 3 bases, with 3 bases spanning the gap. Per the germline V gene, CDR1 is SGHNT and CDR2 is YENEEA. The CDR3 extends over 11 amino acids.

The V call is TRBV5-5, the J call TRBJ2-7; the D is unclear. V shed 0 bases and J shed 3 bases, with 4 bases lying between them. The length of the CDR3 is 12 residues. Germline V gives CDR1 SGHKS, CDR2 YYEKEE (reference sequence). The CDR3 loop is CASSLGFYEQYF. DNA for the CDR3: TGTGCCAGCAGCTTGGGGTTCTACGAGCAGTACTTC.

This CDR3 is CASSAKPGSTIYF. The CDR3 DNA is TGTGCCAGCAGTGCTAAGCCGGGGAGTACCATATATTTT. The V and J genes are TRBV6-1 and TRBJ1-3, with D uncertain. Between the trimmed V and J ends, which lost 4 bases and 10 bases, there was a span of 14 bases. This CDR3 is built from 13 residues. The germline V gene encodes CDR1 MNHNS and CDR2 SASEGT.

This clone was seen only once. The chain combines TRBV5-1 with TRBJ2-3, with D unresolved. Per the germline V gene, CDR1 is SGHRS and CDR2 is YFSETQ. The CDR3 totals 14 residues. Trimming stripped 0 bases from V and 2 bases from J, with 7 bases between. CDR3 sequence: CASSLAPNTDTQYF. CDR3 nucleotide sequence: TGCGCCAGCAGCTTGGCGCCAAACACAGATACGCAGTATTTT.

The V and J genes are TRBV9 and TRBJ2-1, with TRBD2 matching 9 bases. The CDR3 consists of 15 residues. The V and J ends lost 0 bases and 9 bases, in that order; junction bases with no gene match: 7. CDR1 and CDR2 (germline): SGDLS, YYNGEE. The CDR3 DNA is TGTGCCAGCAGCGTAGGGGCGGGAGGGCCCTCTGAGCAGTTCTTC. Its protein product is CASSVGAGGPSEQFF.

V usage is TRBV29-1 and J usage is TRBJ2-1; a weak D match, TRBD2 (6 bases). V dropped 7 bases and J dropped 5 bases, with 18 bases sitting between them. The CDR3 has 14 amino acids. The germline CDR1 and CDR2 sequences are SQVTM and ANQGSEA. The CDR3 protein is CSACWREPHNEQFF. CDR3 coding DNA: TGCAGCGCATGTTGGAGGGAGCCCCACAATGAGCAGTTCTTC.

The chain combines TRBV11-2 with TRBJ2-7; TRBD2 agrees at 9 bases. Germline V gives CDR1 SGHAT, CDR2 FQNNGV. After removal of 1 base from V and 2 bases from J, the junction contained 12 bases not matched to a gene. The CDR3 spans 18 residues. The CDR3 region has the DNA TGTGCCAGCAGCTTAGGGGGGGTAGCGGGAGACAGGGCCTACGAGCAGTACTTC. Its translation: CASSLGGVAGDRAYEQYF.

The V and J genes are TRBV7-2 and TRBJ1-5, with D perhaps matching TRBD1 (5 bases). Trimming left V 3 bases short and J 5 bases short, with 11 bases between. The CDR3 has 14 residues. Looked up from germline, CDR1 is SGHTA and CDR2 is FQGNSA. CDR3 residues: CASSFRQPDQPQHF. Written as DNA, the CDR3 is TGTGCCAGCAGCTTTAGACAGCCCGATCAGCCCCAGCATTTT.

The rearrangement links TRBV5-1 to TRBJ1-1; a possible D gene is TRBD1 (6 bases). Per the germline V gene, CDR1 is SGHRS and CDR2 is YFSETQ. The V end was cut by 3 bases, the J end by 7 bases, with 19 bases between. The CDR3 is 15 residues long. The CDR3 sequence: CASSSRTEPAGEAFF. CDR3 DNA: TGCGCCAGCAGCTCAAGGACAGAGCCCGCCGGTGAAGCTTTCTTT. Drawing the rest from reference TRBV5-1 and TRBJ1-1, the complete variable domain is KAGVTQTPRYLIKTRGQQVTLSCSPISGHRSVSWYQQTPGQGLQFLFEYFSETQRNKGNFPGRFSGRQFSNSRSEMNVSTLELGDSALYLCASSSRTEPAGEAFFGQGTRLTVV.

Only one count was recorded for this clone. V usage is TRBV5-6 and J usage is TRBJ1-5, with 8 bases lining up with TRBD1. Losses at the gene ends were 2 bases for V and 7 bases for J; bases not matched to a gene: 5. This CDR3 spans 14 amino acids. Germline CDR1 SGHDT, CDR2 YYEEEE. CDR3 sequence reads: CASSFWTGRQPQHF. The CDR3 nucleotides are TGTGCCAGCAGCTTCTGGACAGGGCGGCAGCCCCAGCATTTT. The full variable domain, with the rest looked up from reference TRBV5-6 and TRBJ1-5, is DAGVTQSPTHLIKTRGQQVTLRCSPKSGHDTVSWYQQALGQGPQFIFQYYEEEERQRGNFPDRFSGHQFPNYSSELNVNALLLGDSALYLCASSFWTGRQPQHFGDGTRLSIL.

A note on this clone: This sample includes further DNA sequences coding for the same CDR3. This chain uses TRBV20-1 with TRBJ1-1; D unclear. The CDR3 is made up of 11 amino acids. Germline CDR1 and CDR2: DFQATT and SNEGSKA (reference sequence). Trimming cost V 2 bases and J 1 base, with 2 bases left between them. The CDR3 DNA reads TGCAGTGCTAGAAAGAACACTGAAGCTTTCTTT. Its protein is CSARKNTEAFF.

This chain joins TRBV7-3 and TRBJ2-5; 10 bases line up with TRBD2. The germline gives CDR1 SGHTA, CDR2 FQGTGA. The CDR3 extends over 19 amino acids. Trimming cost V 0 bases and J 4 bases; bases outside gene matches: 14. CDR3 coding DNA: TGTGCCAGCAGCTTAACTTCAGGGGGCGTAGCGGGAGGTAGAGAGACCCAGTACTTC. Protein: CASSLTSGGVAGGRETQYF.

This chain connects TRBV7-2 to TRBJ1-5; D possibly corresponds to TRBD1 (6 bases). Germline-derived CDR1 and CDR2 are SGHTA and FQGNSA. The CDR3 loop spans 13 amino acids. The germline V and J ends were trimmed by 4 bases and 6 bases, with 10 bases remaining between them. The CDR3, as DNA: TGTGCCAGCAGCTCCACAGGGACTCAGCCCCAGCATTTT. It codes for CASSSTGTQPQHF.

The rearrangement links TRBV14 to TRBJ2-1, with D perhaps matching TRBD1 (6 bases). This CDR3 is built from 16 residues. CDR1 and CDR2 from the germline V gene are SGHDN and FVKESK. Trimming stripped 2 bases from V and 4 bases from J, with 15 bases between. CDR3 in DNA: TGTGCCAGCAGCCAAAACTTACAGGGTCCTTACAATGAGCAGTTCTTC. This encodes CASSQNLQGPYNEQFF.

The chain couples TRBV25-1 to TRBJ2-1, with a weak D call TRBD1 (6 bases). Germline CDR1 MGHDK, CDR2 SYGVNS. V gave up 4 bases and J gave up 0 bases, with 13 bases separating them. This CDR3 has 16 amino acids. CDR3 loop: CASSGWDTSSYNEQFF. The CDR3 DNA reads TGTGCCAGCAGTGGATGGGACACCAGCTCCTACAATGAGCAGTTCTTC. The full variable domain, with the rest looked up from reference TRBV25-1 and TRBJ2-1, is EADIYQTPRYLVIGTGKKITLECSQTMGHDKMYWYQQDPGMELHLIHYSYGVNSTEKGDLSSESTVSRIRTEHFPLTLESARPSHTSQYLCASSGWDTSSYNEQFFGPGTRLTVL.

The V and J genes are TRBV11-2 and TRBJ2-2, with TRBD1 as a possible D gene (5 bases). Germline V CDR1 and CDR2: SGHAT, FQNNGV. Trimming shortened V by 6 bases and J by 8 bases, and 28 bases separated the two germline ends. The CDR3 contains 18 residues. CDR3 in amino acids: CASSSRARIGQGKGELFF. The CDR3 DNA is TGTGCCAGCAGTTCTAGGGCCAGAATAGGACAAGGCAAAGGGGAGCTGTTTTTT.